This is a list of T cell receptor beta chains from one sample in a study of blood T cell repertoires in COVID-19. The table came from immunoSEQ multiplex PCR; TCRdb's copy has only in-frame clones and leaves some out. The repertoire holds 200,000 to 250,000 clones, with about 80% as singletons. Input material: peripheral blood. The receptors were sampled from a woman aged 80 or over with COVID-19, enrolled during active disease. Both conserved end residues are part of each CDR3. A D gene is named only where the DNA matches it firmly. Not every row has a clone size; where given, it reads once, few, many or a size class.

d_call,j_call,clone_size,cdr3_length,v_call,cdr3_aa,cdr3_nt
NA,TRBJ2-7,few,12,TRBV18,CASSPGGEEQYF,TGTGCCAGCTCACCTGGCGGGGAAGAGCAGTACTTC
NA,TRBJ2-6,NA,12,TRBV11-1,CATRKGAGVLTF,TGTGCCACTCGTAAGGGAGCTGGCGTCCTGACTTTC
NA,TRBJ2-5,NA,12,TRBV6-5,CASRTRGETQYF,TGTGCCAGCAGGACGAGGGGGGAGACCCAGTACTTC
NA,TRBJ1-2,NA,14,TRBV7-8,CASSLGRGSNGYTF,TGTGCCAGCAGCTTAGGAAGGGGATCGAATGGCTACACCTTC
TRBD1,TRBJ1-1,few,15,TRBV6-5,CASKRTGGGGTEAFF,TGTGCCAGCAAGAGGACAGGGGGCGGGGGCACTGAAGCTTTCTTT
TRBD1,TRBJ1-3,once,16,TRBV5-8,CASSITGGSSGNTIYF,TGTGCCAGCAGCATCACAGGGGGTAGCTCTGGAAACACCATATATTTT
TRBD2,TRBJ2-5,NA,15,TRBV29-1,CSVIGLAGVLETQYF,TGCAGCGTAATCGGGCTAGCGGGGGTGTTAGAGACCCAGTACTTC
NA,TRBJ2-5,NA,15,TRBV2,CASSVGGSARETQYF,TGTGCCAGCAGTGTGGGAGGATCGGCAAGAGAGACCCAGTACTTC
TRBD1,TRBJ2-5,NA,15,TRBV7-3,CASSLLGQGAETQYF,TGTGCCAGCAGCTTACTGGGACAGGGGGCGGAGACCCAGTACTTC
NA,TRBJ1-2,NA,15,TRBV7-2,CASSLGAGGGYGYTF,TGTGCCAGCAGCTTAGGTGCGGGGGGCGGCTATGGCTACACCTTC
NA,TRBJ1-4,few,13,TRBV29-1,CSGSYAIGEKLFF,TGCAGCGGGTCTTACGCGATCGGGGAAAAACTGTTTTTT
TRBD2,TRBJ2-5,NA,16,TRBV4-1,CASSPGLAGGWETQYF,TGCGCCAGCAGCCCGGGGCTAGCGGGAGGTTGGGAGACCCAGTACTTC
NA,TRBJ2-3,NA,12,TRBV19,CASGWATDTQYF,TGTGCCAGTGGGTGGGCGACAGATACGCAGTATTTT
TRBD1,TRBJ1-3,NA,15,TRBV7-9,CASSWDRGDGNTIYF,TGTGCCAGCAGCTGGGACAGGGGGGATGGAAACACCATATATTTT
NA,TRBJ1-2,NA,14,TRBV3-1/TRBV3-2,CASSQGRGIYGYTF,TGTGCCAGCAGCCAAGGCCGCGGCATTTATGGCTACACCTTC
TRBD1,TRBJ2-7,NA,15,TRBV7-7,CASSLGQGVSYEQYF,TGTGCTAGCAGCTTAGGACAGGGGGTTTCCTACGAGCAGTACTTC
NA,TRBJ1-1,NA,13,TRBV12-3/TRBV12-4,CASSVGPNTEAFF,TGTGCCAGCAGTGTGGGCCCTAACACTGAAGCTTTCTTT
TRBD1,TRBJ1-6,NA,15,TRBV5-4,CASSLWGQYNSPLHF,TGTGCCAGCAGCTTGTGGGGACAGTATAATTCACCCCTCCACTTT
TRBD1,TRBJ1-4,NA,14,TRBV5-1,CASSSGQGLEKLFF,TGCGCCAGCAGCTCGGGACAGGGCTTGGAAAAACTGTTTTTT
TRBD1,TRBJ1-1,NA,15,TRBV5-1,CASSTIQGANTEAFF,TGCGCCAGCAGCACCATACAGGGGGCGAACACTGAAGCTTTCTTT
TRBD2,TRBJ2-3,few,15,TRBV7-9,CASSPGLAGVDTQYF,TGTGCCAGCAGCCCCGGACTAGCGGGAGTAGATACGCAGTATTTT
NA,TRBJ1-4,NA,17,TRBV5-5,CASRASPSPTTNEKLFF,TGTGCCAGCAGGGCCTCTCCTTCCCCCACAACTAATGAAAAACTGTTTTTT
NA,TRBJ2-1,once,14,TRBV7-3,CASSSGSHGNEQFF,TGTGCCAGCAGTTCCGGGAGCCACGGGAATGAGCAGTTCTTC
NA,TRBJ2-7,few,14,TRBV5-1,CASSFGGNEYEQYF,TGCGCCAGCAGCTTTGGGGGGAACGAATACGAGCAGTACTTC
TRBD2,TRBJ2-3,NA,13,TRBV12-3/TRBV12-4,CASRVAGADTQYF,TGTGCCAGCAGAGTCGCGGGGGCAGATACGCAGTATTTT
TRBD1,TRBJ1-2,NA,16,TRBV19,CASSTRTGSANYGYTF,TGTGCCAGTAGTACTCGGACAGGCTCAGCTAACTATGGCTACACCTTC
TRBD1,TRBJ1-1,NA,13,TRBV12-3/TRBV12-4,CASRHTGAAEAFF,TGTGCCAGCAGGCACACAGGGGCAGCCGAAGCTTTCTTT
TRBD1,TRBJ2-2,once,15,TRBV27,CASTPGTGITGELFF,TGTGCCAGCACCCCCGGGACAGGGATAACCGGGGAGCTGTTTTTT
TRBD1,TRBJ1-1,NA,14,TRBV11-2,CASSLDRVAAEAFF,TGTGCCAGCAGCCTCGACAGGGTTGCGGCTGAAGCTTTCTTT